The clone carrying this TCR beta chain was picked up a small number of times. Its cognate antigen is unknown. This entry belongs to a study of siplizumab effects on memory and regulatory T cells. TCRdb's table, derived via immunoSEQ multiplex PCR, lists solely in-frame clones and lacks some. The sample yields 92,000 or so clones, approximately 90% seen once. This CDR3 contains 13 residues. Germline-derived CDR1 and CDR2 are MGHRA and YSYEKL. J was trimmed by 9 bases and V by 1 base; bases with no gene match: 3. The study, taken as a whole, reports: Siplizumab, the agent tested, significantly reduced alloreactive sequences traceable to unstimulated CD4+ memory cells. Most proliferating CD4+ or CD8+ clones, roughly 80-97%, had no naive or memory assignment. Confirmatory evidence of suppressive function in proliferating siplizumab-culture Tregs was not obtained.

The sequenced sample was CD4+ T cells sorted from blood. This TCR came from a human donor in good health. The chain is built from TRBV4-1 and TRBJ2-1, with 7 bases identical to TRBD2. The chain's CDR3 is CASSQVASGEQFF. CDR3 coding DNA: TGCGCCAGCAGCCAAGTTGCTAGCGGTGAGCAGTTCTTC.